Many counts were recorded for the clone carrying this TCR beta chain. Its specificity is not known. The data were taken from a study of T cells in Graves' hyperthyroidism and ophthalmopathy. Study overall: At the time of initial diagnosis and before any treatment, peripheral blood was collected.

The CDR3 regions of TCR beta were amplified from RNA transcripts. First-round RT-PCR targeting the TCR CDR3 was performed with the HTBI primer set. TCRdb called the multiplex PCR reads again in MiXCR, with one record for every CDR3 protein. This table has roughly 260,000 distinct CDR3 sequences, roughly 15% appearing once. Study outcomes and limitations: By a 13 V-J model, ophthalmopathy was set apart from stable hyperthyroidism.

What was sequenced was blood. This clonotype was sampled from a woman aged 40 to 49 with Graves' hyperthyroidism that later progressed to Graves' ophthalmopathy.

CDR3 nucleotide sequence: TGTGCCAGCAGCAAGGACGTTACCACCTACGAGCAGTACTTC. Protein product: CASSKDVTTYEQYF. This chain connects TRBV11-2 to TRBJ2-7; D uncertain. Germline V CDR1 and CDR2: SGHAT, FQNNGV. The CDR3 length is 14 residues. The ends were cut back, 5 bases at V and 2 bases at J, with 13 bases in the middle.